This T cell receptor (beta chain) derives from a study of cytomegalovirus exposure and HLA in healthy donors (dated by TCRdb to the late 2010s). About the study as a whole: An earlier analysis of roughly 500 of the donors reported 250 to 300 Gb of sequence data and 120 million or so unique TCR beta sequences from some 180 million T cells. About 280 gigabases of sequencing data and 70 million to 95 million unique TCR sequences made up an early release that covered over 550 HLA-typed donors. Among the roughly 390 genotyped donors, around 81% belonged to the genetic ancestry cluster associated with self-reported Caucasian donors. The study aimed to test whether cataloging public T cell receptors could reveal signatures of past pathogen exposure. Using immunosequencing, the study profiled T cell repertoires from fewer than 850 subjects and related those repertoires to cytomegalovirus serostatus. Besides the first cohort of hundreds of subjects, a separate validation cohort made up of 120 or so different subjects was used. To predict cytomegalovirus infection status, the study combined high-throughput TCR immunosequencing, statistical association of individual TCRs with disease status, and machine learning. In a later analysis, previously published TCR beta repertoires from several hundred donors were re-analyzed and high-resolution HLA genotyping was added so that TCR occurrence patterns could be studied. In the later analysis, no new phenotypic data were used to find candidate immune exposures; instead, reliance was placed on TCR beta sequences and their occurrence across donors. In an earlier analysis of roughly 540 of the donors, high-throughput TCR beta sequencing was used to judge whether each TCR beta V gene segment behaved as functional or pseudogenic. Alongside the repertoire data, information on donor age, sex, ethnicity and CMV serostatus was compiled. A later genetic analysis used genome-wide SNP genotypes for about 60% of the roughly 700 donors, treating that subset as a discovery cohort. Every repertoire in the discovery cohort had been generated on one and the same sequencing platform. Class I and class II HLA loci were covered by the typing at four-digit resolution. The number of typed donors differed by locus: about 629-640 for A, B, C, DRB1 and DQB1; 500 to 550 for DQA1; over 600 for DPA1; and roughly 450 for DPB1. About five DR-DQ haplotypes were treated as single units for association and clustering because of strong linkage in the cohort. Among around 400 genotyped donors of the cohort, an average of approximately 200,000 unique TCR beta nucleotide sequences was sequenced per donor, of which about 18% were non-productive.

CDR1 PRHDT and CDR2 FYEKMQ are derived from the germline V gene (reference sequence). V is pruned by 4 bases and J by 2 bases, leaving 2 bases of the junction without a gene match. There are 14 amino acids in the CDR3, from cysteine to phenylalanine inclusive. Here the CDR3 DNA is all that survives: 42 bases in frame from base 1. In total, roughly 710 healthy bone marrow donors made up the cohort. At the time of sampling, all cohort members were nominally healthy, though unrecorded immune exposures were likely present. The donor was CMV seropositive and was included in the group of approximately 310 seropositive cohort members. A peripheral blood sample was provided by each donor, and peripheral blood mononuclear cells were used for TCR beta sequencing. Genomic DNA was extracted from the blood cell samples with the Qiagen DNeasy Blood Extraction Kit. The study at large found these results: In a later analysis, the rate of TCR association differed among HLA loci, with DRB1 alleles having the most associated TCRs and HLA-C alleles having the fewest. A later genetic analysis reported fewer N-insertions in productive TCRs among donors in an Asian-associated ancestry cluster than the roughly 700-donor mean. According to a later analysis, most CMV-associated TCR beta chains appeared to be HLA-restricted, and the HLA associations seemed to be driven largely by CMV exposure. An earlier analysis of roughly 570 of the donors showed that most TCR beta V segments appeared in productive rearrangements either about 87% or about 30% of the time, which broadly matched IMGT annotations. Because counts were too low, around 18 rarely observed V segments, including chromosome 9 orphons, were left out of the earlier analysis of 587 of the donors. Linkage disequilibrium might explain the correlated functional status among segregating V segments, but an unknown experimental factor could not be ruled out. In a later analysis, over 15,000 TCR beta sequences were associated with specific HLA alleles at a false discovery rate of 0.05. A further reported finding was that TCR beta sequences accurately predicted the HLA-A and HLA-B alleles for most subjects in the first cohort. In vitro tests confirmed that three of the cytomegalovirus-associated TCR beta chains recognize cytomegalovirus antigens. According to a later analysis, parvovirus B19, influenza, CMV and Epstein-Barr virus appeared linked to several top co-occurrence clusters. In a later genetic analysis, a missense DCLRE1C variant was associated with V-gene and J-gene trimming of TCR beta chains, and the association was replicated in an independent cohort. According to the authors, the approach could potentially be generalized to other disease states and immunological phenotypes. The classifier was reported to diagnose cytomegalovirus status with high specificity and sensitivity in both the original cohort and the validation cohort. Across donors, most TCR sequences were observed very rarely, whereas some public TCRs were present in many individuals. A cluster of highly shared sequence variants was judged likely to be a technical artifact of the sequencing pipeline. Sequencing depth was assumed to be roughly uniform across donors in the presence/absence analyses, though that assumption may not hold. The study gave a list of around 170 TCR beta chains associated with cytomegalovirus. Strong co-occurrence of HLA alleles, especially DR and DQ, made assigning TCR associations to individual alleles difficult. Because some donors lacked HLA typing at each locus, the association tests relied only on the typed subset. In this cohort, only TCR beta chains were sequenced, and detectable features were limited by the absence of alpha or paired-chain data. A later analysis found that HLA-associated TCR beta chains were more clonally expanded and had lower generation probabilities than equally common non-associated chains. For the cohort, immune exposure information was limited to CMV serostatus. The 87-base-pair reads could not distinguish some IMGT-functional V segments, including TRBV6-2 and TRBV6-3, so those segments were excluded.

On this clone: No antigen is known for it. One base away there is no much larger clone; base qualities are not given.

The library relied on the immunoSEQ multiplex PCR assay. A mixture of 60 forward primers for TCR Vbeta segments and 13 reverse primers for TCR Jbeta segments was used in the multiplex PCR. The CDR3 region of rearranged TCR beta genes was amplified from genomic DNA by a multiplex PCR assay. Amplified TCR beta libraries were sequenced as 87-base-pair reads on the Illumina HiSeq System. The published analysis was carried out like this. Across the 666 repertoires, a later analysis counted tens of millions of unique TCR beta chains, roughly 11 million of which were shared by at least two donors. A nearest-neighbor algorithm error-corrected the raw reads and collapsed the reads into unique sequences, merging closely related sequences to remove PCR and sequencing errors. Alignment of CDR3 sequences to IMGT reference sequences was used to assign V, D and J gene segments. For a sequence to be retained, at least a six-nucleotide match to both a V gene segment and a J gene segment was required. A rearrangement counted as productive if the CDR3 had no stop codons and remained in frame with V and J, and every other rearrangement counted as non-productive. CDR3 was defined according to IMGT convention as the region running from the second conserved V-encoded cysteine to the conserved J-encoded phenylalanine. In an earlier analysis of around 570 of the donors, sequences lacking an unambiguous match to a single V gene segment were excluded. An earlier analysis of a few hundred of the donors called V segments functional above 56.7% productive rearrangements and segregating when the between-donor standard deviation exceeded 5%. To diagnose cytomegalovirus status from the catalog of TCR beta chain sequences, a statistical classification framework was built. V and J gene assignment, in a later analysis, came from comparing TCR nucleotide sequences with IMGT/GENE-DB human TR gene sequences. In a later analysis, CDR3 sequences and most-parsimonious VDJ recombination scenarios were assigned using the TCRdist pipeline. A later analysis defined each TCR beta chain by its CDR3 amino acid sequence plus V-gene family, and excluded reads lacking a unique V-gene family. To address suspected cross-contamination and a sequencing artifact, a later analysis removed 592 highly shared, low-generation-probability nucleotide sequences. In a later analysis, a clonal expansion index for each public chain was calculated from normalized within-repertoire ranks of inferred template counts. Generation probabilities in a later analysis came from a VDJ recombination model fitted to out-of-frame rearrangements, and those results were checked against IGoR. A later analysis scored TCR-TCR, TCR-HLA and TCR-CMV co-occurrence with hypergeometric tests, applying a repertoire-size bias correction to TCR pairs. A later analysis estimated false discovery rates by permuting HLA or CMV assignments 20 times. A later analysis grouped co-occurring TCRs with DBSCAN, adding TCRdist sequence similarity when clustering within HLA-allele-positive subsets. For co-occurrence clustering, repertoires with fewer than 30,000 or more than 120,000 public chains were excluded, along with a handful of repertoires with anomalous nucleotide sharing. In TCRdb, the immuneACCESS table is reduced to in-frame sequences with V and J assigned. These tables do not hold every clone; where another copy was compared, an unresolved V gene accounts for under half, and the others remain unexplained. V and J calls and clone size are as listed in that table; D and trimming were resolved from the DNA. This sample lists fewer than 200,000 clones; roughly 67% were detected once. The ten top clones hold 5% to 6.5% of the sample.

The sequenced material came from PBMCs. This TCR came from a young woman in good health and CMV-seropositive. Rearrangement joined TRBV13 to TRBJ2-7, with 10 junctional bases fitting TRBD1. The nucleotide sequence reads as follows: TGTGCCAGCAGCTCAGGGACAGGGGCCTACGAGCAGTACTTC. Its product reads: CASSSGTGAYEQYF.